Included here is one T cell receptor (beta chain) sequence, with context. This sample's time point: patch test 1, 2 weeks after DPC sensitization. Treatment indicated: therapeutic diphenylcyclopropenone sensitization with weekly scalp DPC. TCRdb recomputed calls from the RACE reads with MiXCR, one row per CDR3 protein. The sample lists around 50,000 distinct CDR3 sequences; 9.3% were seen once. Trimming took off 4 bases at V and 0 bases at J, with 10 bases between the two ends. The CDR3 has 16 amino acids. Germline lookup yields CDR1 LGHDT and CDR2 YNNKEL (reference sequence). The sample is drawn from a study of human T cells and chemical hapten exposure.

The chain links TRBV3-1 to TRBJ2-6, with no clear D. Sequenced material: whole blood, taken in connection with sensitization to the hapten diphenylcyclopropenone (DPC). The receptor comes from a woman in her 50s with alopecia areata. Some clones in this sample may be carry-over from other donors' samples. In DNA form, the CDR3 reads TGTGCCAGCAGCCCGTGGACCGGCTCTGGGGCCAACGTCCTGACTTTC. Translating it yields CASSPWTGSGANVLTF.